The next 30 T cell receptor beta chains were all read from a single sample in a study of blood T cell repertoires in COVID-19. Some clones are missing from TCRdb's copy, which holds only in-frame ones; the method was immunoSEQ multiplex PCR. The data hold about 140,000 clones, with over 75% observed a single time. Sequencing used PBMCs or T cells enriched from blood (not recorded which). The receptor source for this set is a woman aged 45-60 years who had recovered from COVID-19.

The rearrangement joins TRBV5-1 to TRBJ2-2; D not resolved. The CDR3 is 17 residues long. CDR1 SGHRS and CDR2 YFSETQ come from the germline V gene. The V end lost 3 bases, the J end lost 0 bases, and 15 bases lay between the germline ends. Here the CDR3 DNA reads TGCGCCAGCAGCTCCCTCCTAGGAGTCGCGAACACCGGGGAGCTGTTTTTT. Its translation: CASSSLLGVANTGELFF.

The rearrangement links TRBV2 to TRBJ2-1; 13 bases match TRBD2. Germline lookup yields CDR1 SNHLY and CDR2 FYNNEI. The CDR3 length is 17 residues. V shed 4 bases and J 4 bases; nucleotides not matched to a gene: 7. CDR3 residues: CASSGRLAGGNYNEQFF. The CDR3, as DNA: TGTGCCAGCAGTGGGAGACTAGCGGGAGGTAATTACAATGAGCAGTTCTTC. Complete variable domain (other parts from reference TRBV2 and TRBJ2-1): EPEVTQTPSHQVTQMGQEVILRCVPISNHLYFYWYRQILGQKVEFLVSFYNNEISEKSEIFDDQFSVERPDGSNFTLKIRSTKLEDSAMYFCASSGRLAGGNYNEQFFGPGTRLTVL.

The V gene is TRBV4-2, the J gene TRBJ1-2; D is perhaps TRBD1 (5 bases). There are 15 residues in the CDR3. Trimming cost V 4 bases and J 0 bases, with 12 bases left between them. The V gene's germline CDR1 is LGHNA and CDR2 YNFKEQ. CDR3 residues: CASSPRQTSNYGYTF. The DNA for the CDR3 is TGTGCCAGCAGCCCGAGACAGACCTCTAACTATGGCTACACCTTC.

J is TRBJ1-4 and V is TRBV4-1; D possibly corresponds to TRBD1 (6 bases). This CDR3 is built from 12 residues. Germline CDR1 reads MGHRA; CDR2 reads YSYEKL. V was cut by 1 base and J by 13 bases, with 10 bases left in between. This CDR3 reads CASSQGGGRLFF. The CDR3 DNA reads TGCGCCAGCAGCCAAGGAGGGGGACGACTGTTTTTT.

This chain joins TRBV6-1 and TRBJ1-2, with TRBD1 matching 9 bases. The CDR3 is 13 amino acids. Trimming took 2 bases from V and 8 from J; bases not matched to a gene: 3. CDR1 is MNHNS, CDR2 SASEGT, per germline. The CDR3 sequence is CASSERDRVGYTF. The CDR3 nucleotides read TGTGCCAGCAGTGAAAGGGACAGGGTGGGCTACACCTTC.

Of note for this clone: At one end the junction does not follow the germline gene, possibly because of a read error. The chain combines TRBV18 with TRBJ2-7; D gene uncertain. Germline V CDR1 and CDR2: KGHSH, LQKENI. The CDR3 spans 14 residues. Written as DNA, the CDR3 is TGTGCCAGCTCACCACGAGAGACGAACTACGGGCAGTACTTC. As protein: CASSPRETNYGQYF.

The chain couples TRBV10-1 to TRBJ1-1; D not resolved. The CDR3 totals 16 residues. CDR1 and CDR2 from the germline V gene are WNHNN and SYGVQD (reference sequence). V was pared by 5 bases and J by 1 base, with 17 bases between. The CDR3 bases are TGCGCCAGCAGTTGGGCGAACACCCGGGAGAACACTGAAGCTTTCTTT. Translating it yields CASSWANTRENTEAFF.

The chain employs TRBV2 and TRBJ1-1; D may be TRBD1 (5 bases). V lost 7 bases to trimming and J lost 6 bases, with 18 bases between them. This CDR3 is built from 14 residues. Germline V gene sequence: CDR1 SNHLY, CDR2 FYNNEI. Here the CDR3 DNA reads TGTGCCAGCACCCCCCGGGGGGATGGCGCTGAAGCTTTCTTT. Translated, it gives CASTPRGDGAEAFF.

The V call is TRBV6-5, the J call TRBJ2-2; weak D call: TRBD2 (6 bases). The ends were cut back, 9 bases at V and 5 bases at J, with 13 bases in the middle. From germline, CDR1 is MNHEY and CDR2 SVGAGI. The CDR3 loop spans 13 amino acids. In nucleotides, the CDR3 is TGTGCCAGTACTCGGGCGGGGACCGGGGAGCTGTTTTTT. Translation gives CASTRAGTGELFF.

The chain recombines TRBV19 with TRBJ2-3; 7 bases match TRBD2. Trimming cost V 8 bases and J 4 bases; bases outside gene matches: 3. Germline lookup yields CDR1 LNHDA and CDR2 SQIVND (reference sequence). CDR3 length: 12 residues. As DNA, the CDR3 is TGTGCCAGTGCGACTAGCCCAGATACGCAGTATTTT. It encodes CASATSPDTQYF. The full variable domain, its missing parts supplied by reference TRBV19 and TRBJ2-3, is DGGITQSPKYLFRKEGQNVTLSCEQNLNHDAMYWYRQDPGQGLRLIYYSQIVNDFQKGDIAEGYSVSREKKESFPLTVTSAQKNPTAFYLCASATSPDTQYFGPGTRLTVL.

The chain uses TRBV11-2 and TRBJ2-1; the match to TRBD2 covers 11 bases. Looked up from germline, CDR1 is SGHAT and CDR2 is FQNNGV. The CDR3 has 14 residues. V shed 4 bases, J shed 7 bases, and the junction held 3 bases outside the gene matches. Here the CDR3 DNA reads TGTGCCAGCAGCTATCGACTAGCGGGGAATGAGCAGTTCTTC. This codes for CASSYRLAGNEQFF.

The chain uses TRBV13 and TRBJ2-1; 9 bases fit TRBD2. CDR3 size: 15 residues. The V gene's germline CDR1 is PRHDT and CDR2 FYEKMQ (reference sequence). The V segment lost 5 bases and the J segment 2 bases; nucleotides outside the gene matches: 4. The CDR3 loop reads CASSNSGSPYNEQFF. The CDR3 DNA reads as TGTGCCAGCAGCAATAGCGGGAGCCCCTACAATGAGCAGTTCTTC. Complete variable domain (other parts from reference TRBV13 and TRBJ2-1): AAGVIQSPRHLIKEKRETATLKCYPIPRHDTVYWYQQGPGQDPQFLISFYEKMQSDKGSIPDRFSAQQFSDYHSELNMSSLELGDSALYFCASSNSGSPYNEQFFGPGTRLTVL.

The V call is TRBV24-1, the J call TRBJ1-4, with a possible D match to TRBD1 (5 bases). V lost 0 bases and J lost 0, with 13 bases in between. CDR3 length: 18 residues. Looked up from germline, CDR1 is KGHDR and CDR2 is SFDVKD. CDR3 bases: TGTGCCACCAGTGATTTGTGGTCGGGGGTCCCAACTAATGAAAAACTGTTTTTT. It encodes CATSDLWSGVPTNEKLFF.

This clone appeared a single time. The chain is built from TRBV10-3 and TRBJ2-7, with 7 positions matching TRBD1. V shed 7 bases, J shed 5 bases, and the junction held 8 bases outside the gene matches. The CDR3 length is 13 residues. Germline lookup yields CDR1 ENHRY and CDR2 SYGVKD. Here the CDR3 reads CAIMEVGGHEQYF. In DNA form, the CDR3 reads TGTGCCATCATGGAGGTAGGGGGCCACGAGCAGTACTTC.

V and J are TRBV2 and TRBJ2-3; 9 bases agree with TRBD2. CDR3 length: 19 residues. V shed 6 bases, J shed 2 bases, and the junction held 18 bases outside the gene matches. CDR1 SNHLY and CDR2 FYNNEI come from the germline V gene. The CDR3, as DNA: TGTGCCAGCAGGGGGGCAATTCGACTAGCGGAGACTCTCACAGATACGCAGTATTTT. Translation gives CASRGAIRLAETLTDTQYF.

This chain links TRBV5-5 with TRBJ2-5, with 7 nucleotides matching TRBD1. Trimming at V came to 1 base and at J to 5 bases, leaving 5 bases not matched to a gene. Germline V gives CDR1 SGHKS, CDR2 YYEKEE (reference sequence). There are 14 residues in the CDR3. In DNA, the CDR3 is TGTGCCAGCAGCTTGTTGCAGGGACAGGAGACCCAGTACTTC. It encodes CASSLLQGQETQYF.

The chain joins TRBV7-9 to TRBJ1-1; D is unresolved. Germline V lookup: CDR1 SEHNR, CDR2 FQNEAQ (reference sequence). There are 14 residues in the CDR3. The V and J ends lost 2 bases and 4 bases respectively, with 11 bases between them. The CDR3 loop reads CASSLSGLFTEAFF. The CDR3 DNA reads as TGTGCCAGCAGCTTAAGCGGTTTATTCACTGAAGCTTTCTTT. Full variable domain (remainder filled in from reference TRBV7-9 and TRBJ1-1): DTGVSQNPRHKITKRGQNVTFRCDPISEHNRLYWYRQTLGQGPEFLTYFQNEAQLEKSRLLSDRFSAERPKGSFSTLEIQRTEQGDSAMYLCASSLSGLFTEAFFGQGTRLTVV.

This clone was counted a few times. The chain has TRBV2 and TRBJ2-7; D is undetermined. Trimming pared 5 bases from V and 5 bases from J, leaving 7 bases between. The CDR3 covers 11 residues. Per the germline V gene, CDR1 is SNHLY and CDR2 is FYNNEI. This CDR3 reads CASSYSNEQYF. The CDR3 DNA is TGTGCCAGCAGTTACAGCAACGAGCAGTACTTC.

This clone was found once. This chain connects TRBV30 to TRBJ1-1; D call uncertain. The CDR3 extends over 13 amino acids. Germline assignment: CDR1 GTSNPN and CDR2 SVGIG (reference sequence). V was trimmed by 2 bases and J by 2 bases, leaving 9 bases between them. The CDR3 reads CAWSTQRNTEAFF. CDR3 nucleotide sequence: TGTGCCTGGAGTACTCAAAGAAACACTGAAGCTTTCTTT.

The CDR3 protein is CASSTPGAGDYGYTF. As DNA, the CDR3 is TGTGCCAGCAGCACCCCTGGGGCAGGGGACTATGGCTACACCTTC. The V call is TRBV11-2, the J call TRBJ1-2; D is perhaps TRBD1 (6 bases). V dropped 5 bases and J dropped 3 bases, with 16 bases sitting between them. CDR1 is SGHAT, CDR2 FQNNGV, per germline. The CDR3 sequence is 15 residues long. The variable domain in full, with the rest retrieved from reference TRBV11-2 and TRBJ1-2, is EAGVAQSPRYKIIEKRQSVAFWCNPISGHATLYWYQQILGQGPKLLIQFQNNGVVDDSQLPKDRFSAERLKGVDSTLKIQPAKLEDSAVYLCASSTPGAGDYGYTFGSGTRLTVV.

The rearrangement joins TRBV7-3 to TRBJ2-3; D is undetermined. The CDR3 totals 13 residues. Looked up from germline, CDR1 is SGHTA and CDR2 is FQGTGA. V was shortened by 8 bases and J by 2 bases, with 11 bases between the two germline ends. The CDR3 protein is CASERLSTDTQYF. As DNA, the CDR3 is TGTGCCAGCGAGCGCCTTTCCACAGATACGCAGTATTTT.

This clone was counted once. The chain employs TRBV5-4 and TRBJ1-2, with 7 bases that match TRBD1. This CDR3 is 14 amino acids long. V trimming: 3 bases; J trimming: 3 bases; junction bases outside the gene matches: 5. Germline lookup yields CDR1 SGHNT and CDR2 YYREEE (reference sequence). The CDR3 is CASSWDRKDYGYTF. The CDR3 bases are TGTGCCAGCAGCTGGGACAGAAAAGACTATGGCTACACCTTC.

In its sample, this clone was seen a few times. V is TRBV27 and J is TRBJ2-3, with D perhaps matching TRBD1 (5 bases). The CDR3 loop spans 15 amino acids. V was trimmed by 4 bases and J by 0 bases, leaving 11 bases between them. Germline CDR1 reads MNHEY; CDR2 reads SMNVEV (reference sequence). CDR3 sequence: CASSWSQGSTDTQYF. The CDR3 nucleotides are TGTGCCAGCAGTTGGTCCCAGGGAAGCACAGATACGCAGTATTTT.

This clone has just one count. The chain couples TRBV21-1 to TRBJ1-2; the listed D gene, TRBD1, was not tested against the DNA. TRBV21-1 is reported as a pseudogene. This CDR3 has 17 residues. The CDR3 sequence: CASSKALQGAENYGYTF. For the CDR3, the DNA is TGTGCCAGCAGCAAAGCTTTACAGGGGGCGGAGAACTATGGCTACACCTTC.

The chain couples TRBV18 to TRBJ2-5; 8 bases match TRBD2. The CDR3 covers 17 residues. Looked up from germline, CDR1 is KGHSH and CDR2 is LQKENI. J lost 5 bases, V lost 2 bases, and 13 bases had no gene match. The CDR3 protein is CASSPGTSAGRGETQYF. The DNA for the CDR3 is TGTGCCAGCTCACCAGGGACTAGTGCCGGCCGGGGTGAGACCCAGTACTTC.

The genes are TRBV27 and TRBJ2-5, with TRBD2 identical over 12 bases. Unmatched junction bases numbered 3, after V lost 5 bases and J lost 2 bases. Germline assignment: CDR1 MNHEY and CDR2 SMNVEV (reference sequence). There are 15 residues in the CDR3. The CDR3 DNA reads as TGTGCCAGCAGTCACGGACTAGCGGGACAAGAGACCCAGTACTTC. This translates into CASSHGLAGQETQYF.

V usage is TRBV6-4 and J usage is TRBJ2-1; 8 nucleotides align to TRBD2. With V trimmed by 2 bases and J by 8 bases, 8 bases remained unmatched. Germline CDR1 and CDR2: MRHNA and SNTAGT. The CDR3 loop spans 15 amino acids. As DNA, the CDR3 is TGTGCCAGCAGTGACCCGGGACTAGGTGCCGATGAGCAGTTCTTC. Its translation: CASSDPGLGADEQFF.

The sample holds a few counts of this clone. The rearrangement links TRBV5-5 to TRBJ2-7; tentative D call: TRBD1 (5 bases). This CDR3 has 14 amino acids. From germline, CDR1 is SGHKS and CDR2 YYEKEE (reference sequence). V lost 2 bases to trimming and J lost 1 base, with 10 bases between them. This CDR3 reads CASSFSGQSYEQYF. The CDR3 region has the DNA TGTGCCAGCAGCTTCTCCGGACAATCCTACGAGCAGTACTTC.

This chain uses TRBV18 with TRBJ1-2; 9 bases line up with TRBD1. The CDR3 covers 15 residues. Germline values: CDR1 KGHSH, CDR2 LQKENI. Unmatched junction bases numbered 8, after V lost 5 bases and J lost 4 bases. CDR3 sequence (DNA): TGTGCCAGCTCAAGACTGGACAGGGGCGTCTATGGCTACACCTTC. This encodes CASSRLDRGVYGYTF.

The rearrangement joins TRBV28 to TRBJ2-7; weak D call: TRBD2 (6 bases). Trimming cost V 7 bases and J 4 bases, with 17 bases left between them. Germline V CDR1 and CDR2: MDHEN, SYDVKM. The CDR3 has 14 amino acids. In DNA form, the CDR3 reads TGTGCCAGCACCACACTCGGGACTGATTACGAGCAGTACTTC. Its translation is CASTTLGTDYEQYF.